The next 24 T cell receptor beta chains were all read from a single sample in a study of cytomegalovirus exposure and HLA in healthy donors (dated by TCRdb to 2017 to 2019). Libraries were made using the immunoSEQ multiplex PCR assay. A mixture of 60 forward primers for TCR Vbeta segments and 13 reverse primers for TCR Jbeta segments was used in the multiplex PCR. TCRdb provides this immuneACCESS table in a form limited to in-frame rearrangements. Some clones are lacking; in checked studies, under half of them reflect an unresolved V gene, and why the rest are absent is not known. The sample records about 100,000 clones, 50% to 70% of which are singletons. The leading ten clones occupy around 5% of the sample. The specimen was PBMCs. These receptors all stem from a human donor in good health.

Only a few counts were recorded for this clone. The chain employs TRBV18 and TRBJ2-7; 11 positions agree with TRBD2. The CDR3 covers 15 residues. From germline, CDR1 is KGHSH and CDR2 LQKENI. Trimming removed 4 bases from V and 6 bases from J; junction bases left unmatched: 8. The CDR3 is CASSLPSSGRLEQYF. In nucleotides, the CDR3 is TGTGCCAGCTCACTCCCCTCTAGCGGGAGGCTCGAGCAGTACTTC. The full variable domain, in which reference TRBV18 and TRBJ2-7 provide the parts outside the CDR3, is NAGVMQNPRHLVRRRGQEARLRCSPMKGHSHVYWYRQLPEEGLKFMVYLQKENIIDESGMPKERFSAEFPKEGPSILRIQQVVRGDSAAYFCASSLPSSGRLEQYFGPGTRLTVT.

CDR3 protein: CASSYGLAGGTDTQYF. The DNA of the CDR3 is TGTGCCAGCAGTTACGGACTAGCCGGGGGCACAGATACGCAGTATTTT. The chain joins TRBV6-5 to TRBJ2-3; 8 positions agree with TRBD2. The germline CDR1 and CDR2 sequences are MNHEY and SVGAGI. The V segment lost 2 bases and the J segment 1 base; nucleotides outside the gene matches: 5. The CDR3 length is 16 residues.

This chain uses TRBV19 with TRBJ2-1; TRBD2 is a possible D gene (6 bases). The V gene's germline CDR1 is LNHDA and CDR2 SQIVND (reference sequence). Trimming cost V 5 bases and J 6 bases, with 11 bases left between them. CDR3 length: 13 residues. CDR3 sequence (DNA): TGTGCCAGTAGTCGGGACTTCTTCAATGAGCAGTTCTTC. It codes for CASSRDFFNEQFF.

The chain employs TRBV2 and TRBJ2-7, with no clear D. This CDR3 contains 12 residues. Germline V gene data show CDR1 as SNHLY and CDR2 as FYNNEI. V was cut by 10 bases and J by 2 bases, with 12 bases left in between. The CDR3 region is CATVTKTYEQYF. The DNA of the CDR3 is TGTGCCACCGTGACAAAAACCTACGAGCAGTACTTC. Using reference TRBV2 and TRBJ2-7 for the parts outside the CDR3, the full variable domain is EPEVTQTPSHQVTQMGQEVILRCVPISNHLYFYWYRQILGQKVEFLVSFYNNEISEKSEIFDDQFSVERPDGSNFTLKIRSTKLEDSAMYFCATVTKTYEQYFGPGTRLTVT.

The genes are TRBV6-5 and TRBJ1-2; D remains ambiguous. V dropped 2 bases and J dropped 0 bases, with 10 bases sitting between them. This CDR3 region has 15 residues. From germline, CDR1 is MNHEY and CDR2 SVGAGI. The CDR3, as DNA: TGTGCCAGCAGTTACGGGGAGCTGTCTAACTATGGCTACACCTTC. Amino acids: CASSYGELSNYGYTF.

This CDR3 reads CASSAPTGSGNTIYF. CDR3 nucleotide sequence: TGTGCCAGCAGCGCTCCCACAGGCTCTGGAAACACCATATATTTT. The rearrangement uses TRBV9 and TRBJ1-3; the D gene is possibly TRBD1 (5 bases). Germline-derived CDR1 and CDR2 are SGDLS and YYNGEE. This CDR3 is built from 15 residues. Deletions cut 3 bases from V and 0 bases from J, with 10 bases between. The whole variable domain, filled in from reference TRBV9 and TRBJ1-3, reads DSGVTQTPKHLITATGQRVTLRCSPRSGDLSVYWYQQSLDQGLQFLIQYYNGEERAKGNILERFSAQQFPDLHSELNLSSLELGDSALYFCASSAPTGSGNTIYFGEGSWLTVV.

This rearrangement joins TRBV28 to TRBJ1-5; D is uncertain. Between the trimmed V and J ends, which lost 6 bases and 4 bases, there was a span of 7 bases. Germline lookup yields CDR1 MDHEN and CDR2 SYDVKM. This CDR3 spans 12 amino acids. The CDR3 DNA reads TGTGCCAGCAGGATAGCGAATCAGCCCCAGCATTTT. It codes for CASRIANQPQHF.

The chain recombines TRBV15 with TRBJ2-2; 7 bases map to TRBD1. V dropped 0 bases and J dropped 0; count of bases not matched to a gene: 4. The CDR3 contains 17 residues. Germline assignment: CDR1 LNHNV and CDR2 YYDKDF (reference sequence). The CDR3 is CATSRDRDSANTGELFF. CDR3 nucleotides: TGTGCCACCAGCAGAGATAGGGACAGCGCGAACACCGGGGAGCTGTTTTTT.

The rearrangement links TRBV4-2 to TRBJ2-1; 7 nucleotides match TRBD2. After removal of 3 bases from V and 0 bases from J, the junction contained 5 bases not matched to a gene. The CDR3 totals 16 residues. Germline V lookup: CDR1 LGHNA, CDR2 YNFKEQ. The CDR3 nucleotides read TGTGCCAGCAGCCAGACCCGGACTAGCTCCTACAATGAGCAGTTCTTC. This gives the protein CASSQTRTSSYNEQFF.

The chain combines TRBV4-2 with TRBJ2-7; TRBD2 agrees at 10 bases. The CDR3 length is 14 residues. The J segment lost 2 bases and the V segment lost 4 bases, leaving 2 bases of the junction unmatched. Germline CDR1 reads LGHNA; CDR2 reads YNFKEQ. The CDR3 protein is CASSLSGGAYEQYF. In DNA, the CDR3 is TGTGCCAGCAGCCTGAGCGGGGGGGCCTACGAGCAGTACTTC.

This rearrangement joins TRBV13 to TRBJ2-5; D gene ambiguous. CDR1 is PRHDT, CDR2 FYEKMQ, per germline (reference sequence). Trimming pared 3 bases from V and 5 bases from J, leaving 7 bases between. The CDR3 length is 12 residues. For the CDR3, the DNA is TGTGCCAGCAGCTTTTTTTCGGAGACCCAGTACTTC. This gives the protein CASSFFSETQYF.

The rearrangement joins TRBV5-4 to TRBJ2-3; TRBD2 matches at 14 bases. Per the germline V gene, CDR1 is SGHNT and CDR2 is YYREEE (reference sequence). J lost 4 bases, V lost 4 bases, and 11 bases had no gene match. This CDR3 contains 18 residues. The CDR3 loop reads CASSAGGLAGGVSDTQYF. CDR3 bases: TGTGCCAGCAGCGCGGGAGGACTAGCGGGAGGTGTCTCAGATACGCAGTATTTT.

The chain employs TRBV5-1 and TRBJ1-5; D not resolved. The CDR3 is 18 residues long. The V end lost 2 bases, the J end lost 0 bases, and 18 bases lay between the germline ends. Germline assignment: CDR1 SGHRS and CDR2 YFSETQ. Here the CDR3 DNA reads TGCGCCAGCAGCTTCGGGAACGGATATATGGGTAGCAATCAGCCCCAGCATTTT. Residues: CASSFGNGYMGSNQPQHF.

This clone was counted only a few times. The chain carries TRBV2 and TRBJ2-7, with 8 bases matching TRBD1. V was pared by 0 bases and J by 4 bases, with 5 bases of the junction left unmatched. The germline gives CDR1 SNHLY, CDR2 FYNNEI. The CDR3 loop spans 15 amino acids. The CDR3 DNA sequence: TGTGCCAGCAGTGAAGCGCGGACAGGGCGGTACGAGCAGTACTTC. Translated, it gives CASSEARTGRYEQYF.

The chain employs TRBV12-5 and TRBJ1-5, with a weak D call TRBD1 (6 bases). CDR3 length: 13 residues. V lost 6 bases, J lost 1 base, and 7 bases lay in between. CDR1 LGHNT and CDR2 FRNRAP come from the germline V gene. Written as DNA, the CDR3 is TGTGCTAGTGGAACAGGGAGCAATCAGCCCCAGCATTTT. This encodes CASGTGSNQPQHF. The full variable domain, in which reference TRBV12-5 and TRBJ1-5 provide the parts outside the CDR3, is DARVTQTPRHKVTEMGQEVTMRCQPILGHNTVFWYRQTMMQGLELLAYFRNRAPLDDSGMPKDRFSAEMPDATLATLKIQPSEPRDSAVYFCASGTGSNQPQHFGDGTRLSIL.

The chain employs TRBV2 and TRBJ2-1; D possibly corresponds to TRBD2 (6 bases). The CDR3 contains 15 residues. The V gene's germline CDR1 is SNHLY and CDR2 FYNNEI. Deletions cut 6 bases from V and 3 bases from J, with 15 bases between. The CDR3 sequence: CASRTRERLYNEQFF. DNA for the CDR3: TGTGCCAGCAGGACTAGAGAGAGACTCTACAATGAGCAGTTCTTC. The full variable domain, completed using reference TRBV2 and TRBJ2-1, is EPEVTQTPSHQVTQMGQEVILRCVPISNHLYFYWYRQILGQKVEFLVSFYNNEISEKSEIFDDQFSVERPDGSNFTLKIRSTKLEDSAMYFCASRTRERLYNEQFFGPGTRLTVL.

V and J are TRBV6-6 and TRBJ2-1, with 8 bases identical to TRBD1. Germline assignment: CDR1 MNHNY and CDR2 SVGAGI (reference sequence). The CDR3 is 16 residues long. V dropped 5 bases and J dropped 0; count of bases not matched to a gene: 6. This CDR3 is CASSPRDRGSYNEQFF. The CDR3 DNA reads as TGTGCCAGCAGTCCAAGAGACAGGGGCTCCTACAATGAGCAGTTCTTC.

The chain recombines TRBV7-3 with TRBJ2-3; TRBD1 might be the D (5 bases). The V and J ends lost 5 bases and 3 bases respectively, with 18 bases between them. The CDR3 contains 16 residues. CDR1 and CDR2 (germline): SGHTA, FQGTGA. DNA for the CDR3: TGTGCCAGCAGCCCCTATGTCGACAGATTTACAGATACGCAGTATTTT. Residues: CASSPYVDRFTDTQYF.

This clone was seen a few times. In DNA form, the CDR3 reads TGTGCCAGCAGCTTAGAGATCACCGGGGAGCTGTTTTTT. This translates into CASSLEITGELFF. The chain is built from TRBV6-1 and TRBJ2-2; no clear D gene. In germline, CDR1 is MNHNS, CDR2 SASEGT. The V end lost 6 bases, the J end lost 4 bases, and 9 bases lay between the germline ends. The CDR3 consists of 13 residues.

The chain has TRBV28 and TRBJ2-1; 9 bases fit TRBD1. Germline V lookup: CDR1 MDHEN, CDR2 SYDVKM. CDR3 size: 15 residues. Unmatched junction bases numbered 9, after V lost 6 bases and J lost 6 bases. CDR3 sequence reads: CASRTSGQGGNEQFF. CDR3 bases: TGTGCCAGCAGAACATCGGGACAGGGTGGCAATGAGCAGTTCTTC.

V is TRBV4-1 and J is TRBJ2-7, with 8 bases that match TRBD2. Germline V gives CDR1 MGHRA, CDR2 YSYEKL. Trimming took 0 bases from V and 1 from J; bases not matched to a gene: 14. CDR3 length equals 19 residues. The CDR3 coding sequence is TGCGCCAGCAGCCAAGATCTGGGACTAGAAGTAGTTGGGTCCTACGAGCAGTACTTC. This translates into CASSQDLGLEVVGSYEQYF.

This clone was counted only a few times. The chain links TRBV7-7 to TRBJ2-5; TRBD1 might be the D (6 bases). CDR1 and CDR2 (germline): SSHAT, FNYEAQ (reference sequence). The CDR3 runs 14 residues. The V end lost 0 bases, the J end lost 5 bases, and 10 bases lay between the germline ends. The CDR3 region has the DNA TGTGCCAGCAGCTTAGCAGGGGGTTGGGAGACCCAGTACTTC. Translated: CASSLAGGWETQYF.

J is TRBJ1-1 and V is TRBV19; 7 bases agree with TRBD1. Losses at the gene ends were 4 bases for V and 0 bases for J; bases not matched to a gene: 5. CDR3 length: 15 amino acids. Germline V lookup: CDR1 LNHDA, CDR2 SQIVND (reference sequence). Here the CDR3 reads CASSRSGGLNTEAFF. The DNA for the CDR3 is TGTGCCAGTAGTAGGTCAGGGGGTCTGAACACTGAAGCTTTCTTT.

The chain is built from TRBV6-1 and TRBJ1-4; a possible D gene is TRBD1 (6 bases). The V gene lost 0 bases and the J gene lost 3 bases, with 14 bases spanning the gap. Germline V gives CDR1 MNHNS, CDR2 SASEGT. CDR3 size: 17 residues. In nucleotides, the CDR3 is TGTGCCAGCAGTGAAGCGGGTTGGGGGCAGGCTAATGAAAAACTGTTTTTT. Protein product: CASSEAGWGQANEKLFF.